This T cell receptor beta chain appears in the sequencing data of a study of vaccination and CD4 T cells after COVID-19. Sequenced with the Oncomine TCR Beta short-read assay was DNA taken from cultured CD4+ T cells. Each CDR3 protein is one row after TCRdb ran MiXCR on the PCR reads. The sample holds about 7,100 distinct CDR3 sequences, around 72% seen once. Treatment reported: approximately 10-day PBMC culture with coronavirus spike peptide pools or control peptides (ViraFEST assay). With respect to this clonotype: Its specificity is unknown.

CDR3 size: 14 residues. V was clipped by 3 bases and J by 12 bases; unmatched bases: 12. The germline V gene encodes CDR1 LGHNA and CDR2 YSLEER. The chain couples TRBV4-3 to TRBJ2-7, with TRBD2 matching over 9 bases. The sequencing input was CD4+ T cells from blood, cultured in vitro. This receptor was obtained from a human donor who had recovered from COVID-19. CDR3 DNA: TGCGCCAGCAGCCACTCAGTAGCGGGAGAGTTTCGGTACTTC. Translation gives CASSHSVAGEFRYF.